The entry below gives a single T cell receptor (beta chain) sequence along with its context. The antigen is unknown. The data derive from a study of a mutant IDH1 vaccine in newly diagnosed glioma. About the research overall: Patients received vaccination from 4-6 weeks after radiotherapy alone, or with temozolomide cycles. Earlier therapy was either radiotherapy, temozolomide, or both, and most got both. Study observations and caveats: Vaccination induced immune responses in around 94% of patients.

Time point indicated: week 5, during vaccination. Every single dose of the vaccine, 300 ug of mutant IDH1 20-mer peptide, came with topical imiquimod. Data came from immunoSEQ multiplex PCR; TCRdb stores just in-frame clones and leaves some out. The profile shows roughly 34,000 clones, roughly 76% of them singletons. This sequence originates from a man aged 50 or older with glioma. The sequencing here drew on PBMCs, taken from a glioma patient whose treatment included an IDH1 peptide vaccine.

In nucleotides, the CDR3 is TGCGCCAGCAGCTTGGGTGGAGAAAAACTGTTTTTT. It yields the protein CASSLGGEKLFF. The chain carries TRBV5-1 and TRBJ1-4; no firm D call. The CDR3 is 12 residues long. Trimming cost V 0 bases and J 8 bases, with 5 bases left between them. Germline loops: CDR1 SGHRS, CDR2 YFSETQ.